This is a list of T cell receptor beta chains from one sample in a study of cytomegalovirus exposure and HLA in healthy donors. Clones were read by immunoSEQ multiplex PCR, and TCRdb kept only the in-frame ones, dropping some. The table has 150,000 to 200,000 clones, over 60% seen once; the top ten hold approximately 1.1%. The specimen was PBMCs. These receptors originate from a middle-aged woman in good health and CMV-seronegative. The CDR3 runs from the conserved cysteine through the conserved F or W. A D gene is named only where the DNA matches it firmly. Not all rows give a size; the values are once, few, many and, for expanded clones, a class.

TRBJ2-7	TRBV9	-	TRBD2	16	TGTGCCAGCAGCGTACAGGGCGGGAGGGCCATCGACGAGCAGTACTTC	CASSVQGGRAIDEQYF
TRBJ2-7	TRBV6-5	once	TRBD2	14	TGTGCCAGCAGCCGACTAGCGGGGTCCTACGAGCAGTACTTC	CASSRLAGSYEQYF
TRBJ2-3	TRBV9	-	TRBD2	14	TGTGCCAGCAGCTCTGCGGGGGGCACAGATACGCAGTATTTT	CASSSAGGTDTQYF
TRBJ2-3	TRBV5-1	-	-	14	TGCGCCAGCAGCGTGGACTCTCGCACAGATACGCAGTATTTT	CASSVDSRTDTQYF
TRBJ1-3	TRBV5-4	-	-	15	TGTGCCAGCAGCGACAGTAACCTCTCTGGAAACACCATATATTTT	CASSDSNLSGNTIYF
TRBJ1-5	TRBV7-2	-	-	12	TGTGCCAGCAGCTTAGGGCCTCAGCCCCAGCATTTT	CASSLGPQPQHF
TRBJ2-1	TRBV29-1	-	-	16	TGCAGCGTTGCAGCTGGCTGGAGCCTGGCCGGTTCCCCGCAGTTCTTC	CSVAAGWSLAGSPQFF
TRBJ2-1	TRBV4-2	-	-	16	TGTGCCAGCAGCCTCCAGGTGGGGCGTTCCTACAATGAGCAGTTCTTC	CASSLQVGRSYNEQFF
TRBJ2-5	TRBV19	-	-	13	TGTGCCACAGGAGGGTCGGCGCGAGAGACCCAGTACTTC	CATGGSARETQYF
TRBJ1-2	TRBV6-5	few	-	15	TGTGCCAGCAGTTACTCCCAGGAATACAACTATGGCTACACCTTC	CASSYSQEYNYGYTF
TRBJ2-3	TRBV18	-	TRBD1	16	TGTGCCAGCTCACCACCAATGGGACAGAGCACAGATACGCAGTATTTT	CASSPPMGQSTDTQYF
TRBJ1-2	TRBV5-6	-	-	15	TGTGCCAGCAGCTACCCCATGACAGGCAACTATGGCTACACCTTC	CASSYPMTGNYGYTF